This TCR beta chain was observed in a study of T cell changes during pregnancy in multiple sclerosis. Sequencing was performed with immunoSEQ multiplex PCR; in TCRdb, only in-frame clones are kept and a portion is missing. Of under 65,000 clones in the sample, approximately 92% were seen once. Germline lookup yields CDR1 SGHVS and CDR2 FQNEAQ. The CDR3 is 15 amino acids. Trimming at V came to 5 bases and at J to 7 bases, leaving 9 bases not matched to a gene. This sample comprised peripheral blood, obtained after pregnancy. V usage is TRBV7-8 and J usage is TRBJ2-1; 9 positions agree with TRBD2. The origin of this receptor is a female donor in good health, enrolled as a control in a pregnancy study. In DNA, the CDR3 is TGTGCCAGCAGCCTAGACGGCCTAGCGGGGAATGAGCAGTTCTTC. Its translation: CASSLDGLAGNEQFF.